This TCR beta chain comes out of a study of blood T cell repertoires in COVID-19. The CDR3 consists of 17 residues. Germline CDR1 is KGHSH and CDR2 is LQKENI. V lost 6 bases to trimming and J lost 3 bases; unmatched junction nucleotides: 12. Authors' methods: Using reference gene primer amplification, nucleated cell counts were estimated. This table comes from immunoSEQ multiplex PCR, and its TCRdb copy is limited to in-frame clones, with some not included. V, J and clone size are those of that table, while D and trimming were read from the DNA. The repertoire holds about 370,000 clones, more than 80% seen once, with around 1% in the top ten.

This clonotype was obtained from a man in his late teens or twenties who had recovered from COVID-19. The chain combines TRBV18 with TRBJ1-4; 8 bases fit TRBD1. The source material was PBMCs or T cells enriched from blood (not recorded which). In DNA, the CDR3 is TGTGCCAGCTCGCTCAACACCCAGGGGGCATCTAATGAAAAACTGTTTTTT. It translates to CASSLNTQGASNEKLFF.